The next 18 T cell receptor beta chains were all read from a single sample in a study of identical twins. TCRdb reprocessed the 5' RACE reads with MiXCR, giving one entry per CDR3 protein. The sample has under 1 million distinct CDR3 sequences, 10% to 15% seen once. The same sample was also studied in work on yellow fever vaccine responses in identical twins.

Sample: PBMCs. These receptor sequences come from a woman between 18 and 29 years old in good health.

This clonotype showed up many times. The chain has TRBV6-2 or TRBV6-3 and TRBJ1-5; no clear D gene. In germline, CDR1 is MNHEY, CDR2 SVGEGT. Trimming removed 6 bases at V and 2 bases at J, with 5 bases between. The CDR3 sequence is 12 residues long. CDR3 sequence reads: CASRVGNQPQHF. The CDR3 DNA is TGTGCCAGCAGGGTGGGCAATCAGCCCCAGCATTTT.

The chain carries TRBV11-1 and TRBJ1-3; no reliable D call. Looked up from germline, CDR1 is SGHAT and CDR2 is FQDESV (reference sequence). V shed 6 bases and J shed 2 bases, with 8 bases lying between them. The CDR3 covers 13 residues. CDR3 in amino acids: CASSWATGNTIYF. CDR3 in DNA: TGTGCCAGCAGTTGGGCTACTGGAAACACCATATATTTT.

There are many counts of this clonotype. The genes are TRBV12-5 and TRBJ2-2; D is possibly TRBD1 (6 bases). CDR3 size: 16 residues. Per germline, CDR1 LGHNT and CDR2 FRNRAP. Trimming took off 1 base at V and 6 bases at J, with 15 bases between the two ends. The CDR3 nucleotides read TGTGCTAGTGGTTTGGCGAAAAACACAGGGTCCGGGGAGCTGTTTTTT. This encodes CASGLAKNTGSGELFF.

This clonotype has at least ten counts. The rearrangement uses TRBV19 and TRBJ2-2, with D uncertain. Trimming stripped 6 bases from V and 2 bases from J, with 10 bases between. Germline CDR1 is LNHDA and CDR2 is SQIVND (reference sequence). CDR3 size: 14 residues. In DNA form, the CDR3 reads TGTGCCAGTAGCATTGACCGAAACACCGGGGAGCTGTTTTTT. It encodes CASSIDRNTGELFF.

Only a few counts were recorded for this clonotype. The chain employs TRBV6-1 and TRBJ2-5, with TRBD1 matching 7 bases. Germline-derived CDR1 and CDR2 are MNHNS and SASEGT. The length of the CDR3 is 16 residues. The V gene end was trimmed by 5 bases and the J gene end by 1 base; junction bases not matched to a gene: 10. Written as DNA, the CDR3 is TGTGCCAGCAGTCTTTATACAGGGGCCACCCAAGAGACCCAGTACTTC. Translating it yields CASSLYTGATQETQYF.

The J gene is TRBJ2-7, the V gene TRBV3-1; D remains unclear. The CDR3 loop spans 11 amino acids. V was cut by 1 base and J by 6 bases, with 4 bases left in between. Germline-derived CDR1 and CDR2 are LGHDT and YNNKEL (reference sequence). The CDR3 loop is CASSQGLEQYV. Written as DNA, the CDR3 is TGTGCCAGCAGCCAAGGTCTCGAGCAGTACGTC.

As regards this clonotype: This sequence may be a read error, since a much larger clone differs from it by one base. V and J are TRBV12-3 or TRBV12-4 and TRBJ1-4; no definite D call. The CDR3 has 11 residues. The CDR3, as DNA: TGTGACAGCAGCCTCAGAGAAAAACTGTTTTTT. Amino acids: CDSSLREKLFF.

The genes are TRBV20-1 and TRBJ2-1, with D possibly being TRBD2 (6 bases). This CDR3 is 18 amino acids long. The germline gives CDR1 DFQATT, CDR2 SNEGSKA (reference sequence). Trimming shortened V by 3 bases and J by 7 bases, and 28 bases separated the two germline ends. The CDR3 region has the DNA TGCAGTGCTAGGGCCCCCGTAGGAAGCGAGGGAGGACCGAATGAGCAGTTCTTC. Amino acids: CSARAPVGSEGGPNEQFF.

This chain connects TRBV7-9 to TRBJ2-1; no definite D call. Trimming took 5 bases from V and 3 from J, leaving 14 bases between them. Germline CDR1 SEHNR, CDR2 FQNEAQ (reference sequence). This CDR3 spans 15 amino acids. The CDR3 nucleotides are TGTGCCAGCAGCAGACAACCGGGCAGCTACAATGAGCAGTTCTTC. It encodes CASSRQPGSYNEQFF. The whole variable domain, filled in from reference TRBV7-9 and TRBJ2-1, reads DTGVSQNPRHKITKRGQNVTFRCDPISEHNRLYWYRQTLGQGPEFLTYFQNEAQLEKSRLLSDRFSAERPKGSFSTLEIQRTEQGDSAMYLCASSRQPGSYNEQFFGPGTRLTVL.

There are a few counts of this clonotype. The chain has TRBV7-8 and TRBJ2-2; D remains unclear. This CDR3 is 12 amino acids long. CDR1 is SGHVS, CDR2 FQNEAQ, per germline. Between the trimmed V and J ends, which lost 5 bases and 7 bases, there was a span of 8 bases. The CDR3 DNA is TGTGCCAGCAGCGTTACAATCGGGGAGCTGTTTTTT. Its protein is CASSVTIGELFF. The full variable domain, completed using reference TRBV7-8 and TRBJ2-2, is GAGVSQSPRYKVAKRGQDVALRCDPISGHVSLFWYQQALGQGPEFLTYFQNEAQLDKSGLPSDRFFAERPEGSVSTLKIQRTQQEDSAVYLCASSVTIGELFFGEGSRLTVL.

CDR3 residues: CASSSGEIYEQYF. CDR3 bases: TGTGCCAGCAGTTCGGGGGAAATCTACGAGCAGTACTTC. The chain recombines TRBV12-3 or TRBV12-4 with TRBJ2-7; possible D gene TRBD2, 6 bases. The CDR3 runs to 13 residues. V lost 4 bases, J lost 3 bases, and 10 bases lay in between.

There are a few counts of this clonotype. The chain couples TRBV11-3 to TRBJ2-1; a weak D match, TRBD2 (6 bases). This CDR3 has 16 amino acids. V was pared by 3 bases and J by 4 bases, with 16 bases between. Germline V gene data show CDR1 as SGHNT and CDR2 as YENEEA. The DNA for the CDR3 is TGTGCCAGCAGCTTGTGGATGCGGGAAAATTACAATGAGCAGTTCTTC. It yields the protein CASSLWMRENYNEQFF.

The gene calls are TRBV24-1 and TRBJ2-3, with TRBD1 matching over 10 bases. V dropped 2 bases and J dropped 3; count of bases not matched to a gene: 4. CDR1 is KGHDR and CDR2 is SFDVKD in the germline V gene. The CDR3 sequence is 16 residues long. For the CDR3, the DNA is TGTGCCACCAGTGATTCCGGACAGGGGGTTACAGATACGCAGTATTTT. This encodes CATSDSGQGVTDTQYF.

This clonotype showed up many times. This rearrangement joins TRBV9 to TRBJ2-1; TRBD2 agrees at 8 bases. The V and J ends lost 0 bases and 6 bases, in that order; junction bases with no gene match: 17. Germline V gene data show CDR1 as SGDLS and CDR2 as YYNGEE. The CDR3 totals 19 residues. The CDR3: CASSVGTLVAGRTTNEQFF. CDR3 in DNA: TGTGCCAGCAGCGTAGGGACCCTGGTAGCGGGGAGGACCACCAATGAGCAGTTCTTC.

There are a few counts of this clonotype. The chain has TRBV20-1 and TRBJ1-6; tentative D call: TRBD1 (6 bases). Trimming removed 6 bases at V and 6 bases at J, with 12 bases between. In germline, CDR1 is DFQATT, CDR2 SNEGSKA (reference sequence). CDR3 length: 13 residues. CDR3: CSATGYGNSPLHF. CDR3 nucleotides: TGCAGTGCCACAGGGTATGGTAATTCACCCCTCCACTTT.

This sequence joins TRBV6-5 and TRBJ2-5; maybe TRBD2 (5 bases). The CDR3 extends over 14 amino acids. Germline assignment: CDR1 MNHEY and CDR2 SVGAGI. V dropped 2 bases and J dropped 2 bases, with 9 bases sitting between them. CDR3 nucleotides: TGTGCCAGCAGTTACGAGGGCTCTCAAGAGACCCAGTACTTC. It codes for CASSYEGSQETQYF.

This clonotype turned up a few times. The chain employs TRBV2 and TRBJ2-7; 8 bases match TRBD2. Losses at the gene ends were 2 bases for V and 3 bases for J; bases not matched to a gene: 6. The CDR3 length is 15 residues. The V gene's germline CDR1 is SNHLY and CDR2 FYNNEI. CDR3: CASSERGTRDYEQYF. CDR3 DNA sequence: TGTGCCAGCAGTGAACGGGGGACTAGGGACTACGAGCAGTACTTC.

The rearrangement joins TRBV11-1 to TRBJ1-1; D may be TRBD1 (5 bases). CDR1 and CDR2 from the germline V gene are SGHAT and FQDESV (reference sequence). This CDR3 spans 19 amino acids. Trimming took 5 bases from V and 0 from J, leaving 25 bases between them. The CDR3 sequence is CASSITGGGAGRVNTEAFF. The CDR3 nucleotides are TGTGCCAGCAGCATCACCGGGGGGGGAGCAGGACGTGTGAACACTGAAGCTTTCTTT.